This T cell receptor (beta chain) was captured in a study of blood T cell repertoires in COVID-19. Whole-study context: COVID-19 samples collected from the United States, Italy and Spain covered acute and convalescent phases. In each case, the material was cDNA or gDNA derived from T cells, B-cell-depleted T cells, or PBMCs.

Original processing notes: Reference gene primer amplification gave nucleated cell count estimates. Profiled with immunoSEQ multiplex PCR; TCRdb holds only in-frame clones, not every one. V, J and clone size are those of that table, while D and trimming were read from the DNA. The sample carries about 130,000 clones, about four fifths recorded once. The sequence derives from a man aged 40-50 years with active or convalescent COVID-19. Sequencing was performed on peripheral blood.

CDR3 in DNA: TGTGCCAGCAGCGCTACAGTATCCTATGGCTACACCTTC. Translating gives CASSATVSYGYTF. This chain connects TRBV9 to TRBJ1-2, with D unresolved. The CDR3 has 13 residues. Per germline, CDR1 SGDLS and CDR2 YYNGEE. Trimming removed 3 bases from V and 4 bases from J, with 10 bases in between.